The 5 T cell receptor beta chains below were found in one sample sequenced in a study of blood T cells in healthy people across ages. It was with a sample-barcoded 5' primer and a J-beta primer mix that a second PCR of roughly 7 to 12 cycles was run. MiXCR, run by TCRdb on the 5' RACE reads, gives a single entry per CDR3 protein. The sample contains 650,000 to 800,000 distinct CDR3 sequences, 44% of which appear only once. What was sequenced was blood. These receptors all stem from a man aged 60 to 75 in good health.

This clonotype was counted between two and nine times. This sequence joins TRBV20-1 and TRBJ2-1; 14 nucleotides match TRBD2. Germline V gene sequence: CDR1 DFQATT, CDR2 SNEGSKA (reference sequence). V trimming: 1 base; J trimming: 9 bases; junction bases outside the gene matches: 8. This CDR3 has 16 residues. CDR3 protein: CSARAPTSGGAGEQFF. The CDR3 region has the DNA TGCAGTGCTAGAGCTCCGACTAGCGGGGGGGCCGGTGAGCAGTTCTTC.

The chain uses TRBV2 and TRBJ2-1; D is unclear. This CDR3 has 16 amino acids. The V end was cut by 4 bases, the J end by 0 bases, with 13 bases between. From germline, CDR1 is SNHLY and CDR2 FYNNEI. CDR3 sequence reads: CASSGIGGTSYNEQFF. The CDR3 bases are TGTGCCAGCAGTGGGATAGGTGGAACCTCCTACAATGAGCAGTTCTTC. Together with reference TRBV2 and TRBJ2-1, the CDR3 gives the full variable domain: EPEVTQTPSHQVTQMGQEVILRCVPISNHLYFYWYRQILGQKVEFLVSFYNNEISEKSEIFDDQFSVERPDGSNFTLKIRSTKLEDSAMYFCASSGIGGTSYNEQFFGPGTRLTVL.

The CDR3, as DNA: TGTGCCAGCAGGCCCAGCGGGGGTCTCAATGAGCAGTTCTTC. Translated: CASRPSGGLNEQFF. The rearrangement uses TRBV12-3 or TRBV12-4 and TRBJ2-1; 8 bases map to TRBD2. V was pared by 6 bases and J by 6 bases, with 7 bases of the junction left unmatched. The CDR3 extends over 14 amino acids.

In DNA, the CDR3 is TGTGCCTTTCTTGGGGACGAGCAGTACTTC. Protein: CAFLGDEQYF. The rearrangement links TRBV30 to TRBJ2-7; D is undetermined. The CDR3 loop spans 10 amino acids. Trimming pared 7 bases from V and 5 bases from J, leaving 9 bases between. The germline V gene encodes CDR1 GTSNPN and CDR2 SVGIG (reference sequence).

This chain links TRBV29-1 with TRBJ1-1; D is unclear. The CDR3 totals 10 residues. The germline V gene has CDR1 SQVTM and CDR2 ANQGSEA. V lost 0 bases, J lost 8 bases, and 4 bases lay in between. The CDR3 spells CSVEEREAFF. DNA for the CDR3: TGCAGCGTTGAAGAACGGGAAGCTTTCTTT.